This T cell receptor (beta chain) was obtained from a study of blood T cells in healthy people across ages. Through a sample-barcoded 5' primer and a J-beta primer mix, a second PCR was run for roughly 7 to 11 cycles. TCRdb ran MiXCR on the 5' RACE reads and lists one entry per CDR3 protein. There are over 750,000 distinct CDR3 sequences in the sample; roughly 25% occur only once, and roughly a tenth lies in the top ten. V was pared by 1 base and J by 0 bases, with 10 bases between. Per germline, CDR1 LGHDT and CDR2 YNNKEL (reference sequence). The CDR3 spans 17 residues. Researchers collected ten milliliters of peripheral blood from every single donor. This same sample was also taken into another study, of T cells of mothers and their children. This second report adds: In the second PCR, M1S primer introduced barcodes and 2-4 random bases. The study obtained over 8 million TCR beta CDR3 reads per mother and some 3 million per child.

The chain is built from TRBV3-1 and TRBJ2-6; no firm D call. The receptor was isolated from a boy between 5 and 17 years old in good health. Material: blood. This CDR3 reads CASSQAWQHSGANVLTF. The CDR3 region has the DNA TGTGCCAGCAGCCAAGCCTGGCAACACTCTGGGGCCAACGTCCTGACTTTC.